These 17 T cell receptor beta chains originate from one sample sequenced in a study of cytomegalovirus exposure and HLA in healthy donors. Both 60 Vbeta primers and 13 Jbeta primers went into the PCR. Libraries were prepared by immunoSEQ multiplex PCR; TCRdb keeps only in-frame clonotypes and omits some of them. The profile shows some 80,000 clones, about 79% of them singletons. Sequenced sample: PBMCs. The receptors here all came from a man aged 18 to 29 in good health and CMV-seropositive.

J is TRBJ2-7 and V is TRBV4-2, with a weak D call TRBD1 (6 bases). V lost 8 bases and J 4 bases, leaving 15 bases between the germline ends. CDR1 is LGHNA and CDR2 is YNFKEQ in the germline V gene. CDR3 length: 13 residues. The DNA of the CDR3 is TGTGCCAGCTCAGGGGTTGACAGATACGAGCAGTACTTC. It yields the protein CASSGVDRYEQYF.

This chain links TRBV4-1 with TRBJ2-3; D possibly corresponds to TRBD2 (6 bases). V was shortened by 1 base and J by 3 bases, with 11 bases between the two germline ends. Germline V gives CDR1 MGHRA, CDR2 YSYEKL. This CDR3 has 15 amino acids. The CDR3 loop reads CASSQVDRETDTQYF. The CDR3 nucleotides read TGCGCCAGCAGCCAAGTTGACCGGGAGACAGATACGCAGTATTTT.

This chain connects TRBV6-5 to TRBJ2-7, with D tentatively TRBD1 (5 bases). The CDR3 runs to 11 residues. Trimming removed 6 bases at V and 5 bases at J, with 8 bases between. Germline assignment: CDR1 MNHEY and CDR2 SVGAGI. The CDR3: CASRGPDEQYF. CDR3 DNA sequence: TGTGCCAGCAGGGGGCCTGACGAGCAGTACTTC.

This clone was seen more than once but under ten times. This rearrangement joins TRBV5-1 to TRBJ2-1; maybe TRBD1 (6 bases). Germline V gene data show CDR1 as SGHRS and CDR2 as YFSETQ. The CDR3 is 14 residues long. Between the trimmed V and J ends, which lost 4 bases and 4 bases, there was a span of 12 bases. The CDR3 DNA follows: TGCGCCAGCAGCCTCCTCACAGGGTACAATGAGCAGTTCTTC. Encoded protein: CASSLLTGYNEQFF.

The rearrangement joins TRBV11-2 to TRBJ1-2; D might be TRBD1 (5 bases). This CDR3 has 15 amino acids. CDR1 and CDR2 (germline): SGHAT, FQNNGV. Trimming took 3 bases from V and 4 from J, leaving 15 bases between them. This chain's CDR3 is CASSFGRGSVYGYTF. The CDR3 region has the DNA TGTGCCAGCAGCTTTGGGCGGGGGTCGGTCTATGGCTACACCTTC.

V and J are TRBV28 and TRBJ1-1; no clear D gene. Trimming took off 5 bases at V and 0 bases at J, with 4 bases between the two ends. The CDR3 spans 12 residues. Germline CDR1 reads MDHEN; CDR2 reads SYDVKM. CDR3 protein: CASSTVNTEAFF. CDR3 DNA: TGTGCCAGCAGTACGGTGAACACTGAAGCTTTCTTT.

This clone has just one count. The chain employs TRBV4-2 and TRBJ1-2; 8 positions agree with TRBD1. The V and J ends lost 4 bases and 4 bases, in that order; junction bases with no gene match: 8. Germline V CDR1 and CDR2: LGHNA, YNFKEQ. The CDR3 contains 15 residues. CDR3 residues: CASSPTRDRTYGYTF. The CDR3 DNA reads as TGTGCCAGCAGCCCAACACGGGACAGGACCTATGGCTACACCTTC.

The J gene is TRBJ1-4, the V gene TRBV7-8; possibly TRBD1 for D (6 bases). CDR3 length: 16 amino acids. V was pared by 0 bases and J by 8 bases, with 16 bases between. In germline, CDR1 is SGHVS, CDR2 FQNEAQ. The CDR3 DNA reads TGTGCCAGCAGCTTAGCGCAACAGGGAACAGGGGAAAAACTGTTTTTT. Translation: CASSLAQQGTGEKLFF.

The chain joins TRBV9 to TRBJ2-1; 9 bases are a match to TRBD2. Germline trimming cut 0 bases from V and 7 bases from J; bases unmatched to any gene: 2. This CDR3 spans 14 amino acids. Germline CDR1 is SGDLS and CDR2 is YYNGEE. CDR3 nucleotides: TGTGCCAGCAGCGTAGGTACTAGCGGGAATGAGCAGTTCTTC. Its translation is CASSVGTSGNEQFF.

The CDR3 DNA is TGTGCCAGATCAGGGGGGTCCTCCTACGAGCAGTACTTC. Translation: CARSGGSSYEQYF. The chain joins TRBV9 to TRBJ2-7, with a tentative D call TRBD1 (7 bases). The germline V gene encodes CDR1 SGDLS and CDR2 YYNGEE. V lost 8 bases and J lost 0, with 12 bases in between. This CDR3 contains 13 residues.

The rearrangement joins TRBV10-3 to TRBJ1-2; D is uncertain. The germline V gene encodes CDR1 ENHRY and CDR2 SYGVKD. This CDR3 is 13 amino acids long. V was shortened by 7 bases and J by 4 bases, with 13 bases between the two germline ends. The CDR3 DNA reads as TGTGCCATCAACGGCGGGTCCGTCTATGGCTACACCTTC. It yields the protein CAINGGSVYGYTF.

V is TRBV11-3 and J is TRBJ1-2, with D maybe TRBD1 (5 bases). With 1 base removed from V and 8 bases from J, the gap between germline ends came to 11 bases. Germline CDR1 and CDR2: SGHNT and YENEEA. There are 13 residues in the CDR3. CDR3 in DNA: TGTGCCAGCAGCTTAGGGACAACACCCGGCTACACCTTC. This sequence encodes CASSLGTTPGYTF.

This chain links TRBV7-6 with TRBJ2-7, with unresolved D. The CDR3 is made up of 14 amino acids. Germline CDR1 is SGHVS and CDR2 is FNYEAQ. With 4 bases removed from V and 3 bases from J, the gap between germline ends came to 13 bases. The CDR3 nucleotides read TGTGCCAGCAGCTCAAGTAGTGTTGGCTACGAGCAGTACTTC. Translating gives CASSSSSVGYEQYF.

CDR3 coding DNA: TGCAGCGTTGACGGCGGTCTAGCGGAAGAGACCCAGTACTTC. It specifies CSVDGGLAEETQYF. This chain uses TRBV29-1 with TRBJ2-5, with 7 bases that match TRBD2. The CDR3 spans 14 residues. Germline loops: CDR1 SQVTM, CDR2 ANQGSEA. Unmatched junction bases numbered 7, after V lost 3 bases and J lost 3 bases. Full variable domain (missing parts from reference TRBV29-1 and TRBJ2-5): SAVISQKPSRDICQRGTSLTIQCQVDSQVTMMFWYRQQPGQSLTLIATANQGSEATYESGFVIDKFPISRPNLTFSTLTVSNMSPEDSSIYLCSVDGGLAEETQYFGPGTRLLVL.

This clone has a single count. J is TRBJ2-1 and V is TRBV7-9; no reliable D call. The CDR3 is 15 residues long. Trimming cost V 4 bases and J 0 bases, with 10 bases left between them. Germline values: CDR1 SEHNR, CDR2 FQNEAQ (reference sequence). The CDR3 nucleotides are TGTGCCAGCAGCTCCACTCCGAGCTCCTACAATGAGCAGTTCTTC. The encoded protein is CASSSTPSSYNEQFF.

The chain recombines TRBV10-3 with TRBJ2-1; maybe TRBD1 (6 bases). The CDR3 sequence is 14 residues long. Between the trimmed V and J ends, which lost 11 bases and 0 bases, there was a span of 14 bases. Germline-derived CDR1 and CDR2 are ENHRY and SYGVKD. As DNA, the CDR3 is TGTGCCGTCGGACAGACTACCTCCTACAATGAGCAGTTCTTC. It is translated as CAVGQTTSYNEQFF.

The V call is TRBV25-1, the J call TRBJ2-7; unclear D gene. V shed 1 base and J shed 3 bases, with 7 bases lying between them. This CDR3 has 13 residues. CDR1 and CDR2 from the germline V gene are MGHDK and SYGVNS. In nucleotides, the CDR3 is TGTGCCAGCAGTGAATCAGGTGGCTACGAGCAGTACTTC. Protein sequence: CASSESGGYEQYF.